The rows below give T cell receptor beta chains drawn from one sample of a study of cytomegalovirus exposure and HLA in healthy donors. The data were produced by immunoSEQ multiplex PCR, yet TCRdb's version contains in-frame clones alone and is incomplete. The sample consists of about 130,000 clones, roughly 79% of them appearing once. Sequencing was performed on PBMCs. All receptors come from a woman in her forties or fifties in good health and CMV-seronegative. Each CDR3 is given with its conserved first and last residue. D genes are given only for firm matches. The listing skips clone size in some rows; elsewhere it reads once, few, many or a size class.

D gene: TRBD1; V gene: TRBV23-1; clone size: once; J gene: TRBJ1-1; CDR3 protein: CASSHRQGPEAFF; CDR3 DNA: TGCGCCAGCAGTCACCGACAGGGGCCTGAAGCTTTCTTT
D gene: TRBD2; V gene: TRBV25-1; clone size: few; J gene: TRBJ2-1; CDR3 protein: CASSVSGRDYNEQFF; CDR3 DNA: TGTGCCAGCAGTGTTAGCGGGAGGGACTACAATGAGCAGTTCTTC
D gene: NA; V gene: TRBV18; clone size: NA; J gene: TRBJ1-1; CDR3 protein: CASSPGGNTEAFF; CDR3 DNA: TGTGCCAGCTCCCCAGGAGGAAACACTGAAGCTTTCTTT
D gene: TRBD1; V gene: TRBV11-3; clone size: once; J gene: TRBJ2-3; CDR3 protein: CASSLGQGTDTQYF; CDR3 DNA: TGTGCCAGCAGCTTGGGACAGGGAACAGATACGCAGTATTTT
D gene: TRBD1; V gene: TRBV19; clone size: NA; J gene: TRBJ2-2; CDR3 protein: CASRAPGQRKITGELFF; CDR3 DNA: TGTGCCAGTAGAGCCCCGGGACAGCGTAAAATTACCGGGGAGCTGTTTTTT
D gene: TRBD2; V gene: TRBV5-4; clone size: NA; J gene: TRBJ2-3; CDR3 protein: CASSEPGLLTDTQYF; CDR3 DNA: TGTGCCAGCAGCGAACCGGGACTACTCACAGATACGCAGTATTTT
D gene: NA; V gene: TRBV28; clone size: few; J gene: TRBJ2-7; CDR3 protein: CASTMRGHPAPYEQYF; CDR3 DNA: TGTGCCAGCACCATGAGGGGACACCCGGCCCCCTACGAGCAGTACTTC
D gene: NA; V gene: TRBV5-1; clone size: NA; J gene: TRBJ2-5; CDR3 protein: CASSFGSGFQETQYF; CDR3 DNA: TGCGCCAGCAGCTTCGGTAGCGGCTTCCAAGAGACCCAGTACTTC
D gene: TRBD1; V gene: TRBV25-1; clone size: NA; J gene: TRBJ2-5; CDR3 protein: CASSEQGALRETQYF; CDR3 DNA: TGTGCCAGCAGTGAACAGGGGGCGCTTAGGGAGACCCAGTACTTC
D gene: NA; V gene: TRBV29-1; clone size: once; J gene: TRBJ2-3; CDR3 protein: CSVALGGFTDTQYF; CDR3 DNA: TGCAGCGTTGCGCTAGGTGGGTTCACAGATACGCAGTATTTT
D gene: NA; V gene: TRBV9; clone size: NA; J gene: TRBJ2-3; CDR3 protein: CASSAGSVADTQYF; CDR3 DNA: TGTGCCAGCAGCGCCGGTTCGGTGGCAGATACGCAGTATTTT
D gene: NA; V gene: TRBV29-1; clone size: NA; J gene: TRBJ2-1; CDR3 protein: CSGGQTLLEQFF; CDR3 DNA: TGCAGCGGCGGACAGACTCTTCTAGAGCAGTTCTTC
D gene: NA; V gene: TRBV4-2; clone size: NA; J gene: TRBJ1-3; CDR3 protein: CASSQGPTGTSGNTIYF; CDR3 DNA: TGTGCCAGCAGCCAAGGGCCTACTGGGACTTCTGGAAACACCATATATTTT
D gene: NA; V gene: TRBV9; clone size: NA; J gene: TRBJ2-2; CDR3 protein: CASSTSAGASPGELFF; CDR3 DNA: TGTGCCAGCAGCACCTCAGCGGGCGCTTCACCCGGGGAGCTGTTTTTT
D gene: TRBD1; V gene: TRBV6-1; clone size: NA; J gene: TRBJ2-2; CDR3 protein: CASSEYRGSDTGELFF; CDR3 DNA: TGTGCCAGCAGTGAATACAGGGGGTCGGACACCGGGGAGCTGTTTTTT
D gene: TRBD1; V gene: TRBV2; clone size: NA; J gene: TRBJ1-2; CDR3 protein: CASSYKTGGYGYTF; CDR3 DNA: TGTGCCAGCAGTTACAAGACAGGGGGCTATGGCTACACCTTC
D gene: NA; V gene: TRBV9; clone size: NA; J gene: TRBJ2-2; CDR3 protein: CASSGAERNTGELFF; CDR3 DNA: TGTGCCAGCAGCGGAGCGGAACGAAACACCGGGGAGCTGTTTTTT
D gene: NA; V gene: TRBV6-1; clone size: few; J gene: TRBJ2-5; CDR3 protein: CASSDGWRRLETQYF; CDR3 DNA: TGTGCCAGCAGTGACGGCTGGAGGCGGTTGGAGACCCAGTACTTC
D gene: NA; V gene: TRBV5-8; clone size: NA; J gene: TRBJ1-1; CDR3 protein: CASSRRDAGQAFF; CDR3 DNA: TGTGCCAGCAGCAGGAGGGACGCCGGGCAAGCTTTCTTT
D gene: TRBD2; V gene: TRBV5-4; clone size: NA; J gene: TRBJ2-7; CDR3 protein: CASRKGGRVDEQYF; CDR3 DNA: TGTGCCAGCAGGAAAGGCGGGAGGGTGGACGAGCAGTACTTC
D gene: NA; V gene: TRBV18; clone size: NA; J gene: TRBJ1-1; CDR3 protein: CASSPRGGGGNTEAFF; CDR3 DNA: TGTGCCAGCTCACCCCGGGGGGGCGGCGGGAACACTGAAGCTTTCTTT
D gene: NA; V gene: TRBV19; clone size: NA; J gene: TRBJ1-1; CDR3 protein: CASSIRQQNTEAFF; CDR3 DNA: TGTGCCAGTAGTATAAGACAGCAGAACACTGAAGCTTTCTTT
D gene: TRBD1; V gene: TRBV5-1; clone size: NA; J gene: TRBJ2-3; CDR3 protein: CASSSNDRGGADTQYF; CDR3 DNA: TGCGCCAGCAGCTCAAATGACAGGGGAGGCGCAGATACGCAGTATTTT
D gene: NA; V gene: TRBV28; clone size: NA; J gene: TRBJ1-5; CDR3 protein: CASVSPRGGVPQPQHF; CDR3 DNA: TGTGCCAGCGTCTCACCTCGGGGAGGGGTGCCTCAGCCCCAGCATTTT
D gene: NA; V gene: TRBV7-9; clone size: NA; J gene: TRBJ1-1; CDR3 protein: CASCLGQTMNTEAFF; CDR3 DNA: TGTGCCAGCTGTCTGGGACAAACCATGAACACTGAAGCTTTCTTT
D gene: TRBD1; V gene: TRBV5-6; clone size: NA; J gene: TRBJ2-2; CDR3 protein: CASTQDRGLIGTGELFF; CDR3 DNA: TGTGCCAGCACCCAGGACAGGGGGCTGATAGGGACCGGGGAGCTGTTTTTT
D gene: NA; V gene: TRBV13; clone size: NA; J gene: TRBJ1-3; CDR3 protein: CASSLRGVLSYKTGNTIYF; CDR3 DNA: TGTGCCAGCAGCTTACGGGGAGTGCTGAGCTACAAGACTGGAAACACCATATATTTT
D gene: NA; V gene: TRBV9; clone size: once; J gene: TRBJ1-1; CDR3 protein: CASSVDGFTEAFF; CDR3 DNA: TGTGCCAGCAGCGTAGACGGGTTTACTGAAGCTTTCTTT
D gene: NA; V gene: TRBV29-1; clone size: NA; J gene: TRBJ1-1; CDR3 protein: CSVEDLTVFGGAFF; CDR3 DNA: TGCAGCGTTGAAGATCTCACGGTTTTTGGCGGAGCTTTCTTT
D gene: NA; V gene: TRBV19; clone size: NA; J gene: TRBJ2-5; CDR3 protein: CASSLPGSGQETQYF; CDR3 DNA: TGTGCCAGTTCCCTCCCGGGGTCGGGACAAGAGACCCAGTACTTC
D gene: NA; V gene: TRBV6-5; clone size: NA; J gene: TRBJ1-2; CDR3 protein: CASNTGGGYYGYTF; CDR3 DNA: TGTGCCAGCAACACCGGGGGGGGGTACTATGGCTACACCTTC
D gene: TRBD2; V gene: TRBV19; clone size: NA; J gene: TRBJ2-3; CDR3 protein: CASSSTSGRAPDTQYF; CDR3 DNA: TGTGCCAGTAGTTCCACTAGCGGGAGGGCCCCAGATACGCAGTATTTT
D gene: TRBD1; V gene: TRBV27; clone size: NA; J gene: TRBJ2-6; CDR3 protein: CATARVSGQTLTGANVLTF; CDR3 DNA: TGTGCCACCGCCCGAGTCTCGGGACAGACCCTTACTGGGGCCAACGTCCTGACTTTC
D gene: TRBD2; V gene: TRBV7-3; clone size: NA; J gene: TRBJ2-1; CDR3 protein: CASSTMTSGRDTYNEQFF; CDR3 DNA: TGTGCCAGCAGCACAATGACTAGCGGGAGGGACACCTACAATGAGCAGTTCTTC
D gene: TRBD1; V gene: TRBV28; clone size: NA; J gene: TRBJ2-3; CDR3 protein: CASSSGTGDTQYF; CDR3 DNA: TGTGCCAGCAGTTCCGGGACAGGAGATACGCAGTATTTT
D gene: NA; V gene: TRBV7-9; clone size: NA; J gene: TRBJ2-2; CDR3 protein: CASSPSAGWTGELFF; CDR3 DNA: TGTGCCAGCAGCCCTTCGGCAGGTTGGACCGGGGAGCTGTTTTTT
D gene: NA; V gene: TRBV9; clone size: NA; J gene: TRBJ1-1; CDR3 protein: CASSVGGARYDTEAFF; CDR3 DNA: TGTGCCAGCAGCGTAGGGGGCGCGAGGTACGACACTGAAGCTTTCTTT
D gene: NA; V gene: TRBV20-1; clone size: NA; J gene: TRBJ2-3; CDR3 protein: CSASFQDTQYF; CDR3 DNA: TGCAGTGCTAGTTTTCAGGATACGCAGTATTTT
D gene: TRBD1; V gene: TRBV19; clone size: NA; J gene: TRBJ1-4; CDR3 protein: CASSSDRLSGATNEKLFF; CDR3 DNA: TGTGCCAGTAGTTCGGACAGGCTCAGTGGGGCAACTAATGAAAAACTGTTTTTT
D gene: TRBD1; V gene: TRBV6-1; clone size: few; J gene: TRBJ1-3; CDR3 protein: CASMLGQNGNTIYF; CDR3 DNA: TGTGCCAGCATGTTGGGACAGAATGGAAACACCATATATTTT
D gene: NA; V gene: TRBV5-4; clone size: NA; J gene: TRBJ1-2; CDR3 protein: CASSNTLDGYTF; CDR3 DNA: TGTGCCAGCAGCAACACCCTCGATGGCTACACCTTC
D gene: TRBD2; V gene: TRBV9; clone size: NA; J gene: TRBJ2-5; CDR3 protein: CASSVALAGLQETQYF; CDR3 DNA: TGTGCCAGCAGCGTAGCCCTAGCGGGGCTCCAAGAGACCCAGTACTTC
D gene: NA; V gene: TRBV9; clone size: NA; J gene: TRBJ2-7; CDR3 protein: CASSVGGTLGAYEQYF; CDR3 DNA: TGTGCCAGCAGCGTGGGCGGGACCCTGGGTGCCTACGAGCAGTACTTC
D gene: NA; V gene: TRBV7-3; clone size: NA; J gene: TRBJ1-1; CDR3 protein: CASSFTGSGTEAFF; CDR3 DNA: TGTGCCAGCAGTTTCACAGGGTCCGGCACTGAAGCTTTCTTT
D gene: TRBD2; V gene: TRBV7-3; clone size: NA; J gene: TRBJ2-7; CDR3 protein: CASSRGLAGAEQYF; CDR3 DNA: TGTGCCAGCAGCCGAGGACTAGCGGGAGCCGAGCAGTACTTC
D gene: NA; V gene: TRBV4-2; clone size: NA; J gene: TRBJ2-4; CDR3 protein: CASSQAGWGEGDIQYF; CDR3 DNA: TGTGCCAGCAGCCAAGCAGGATGGGGAGAAGGAGACATTCAGTACTTC
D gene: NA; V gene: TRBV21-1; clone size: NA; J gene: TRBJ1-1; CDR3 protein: CASSIAGTGTEAFF; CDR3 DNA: TGTGCCAGCAGCATAGCCGGGACAGGGACTGAAGCTTTCTTT
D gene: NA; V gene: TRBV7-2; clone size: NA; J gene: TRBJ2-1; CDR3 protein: CASSLGDYEQFF; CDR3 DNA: TGTGCCAGCAGCTTAGGTGACTATGAGCAGTTCTTC
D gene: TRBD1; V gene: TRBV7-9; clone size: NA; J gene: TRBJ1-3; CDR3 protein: CASRAPGQGVRYSGNTIYF; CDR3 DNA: TGTGCCAGCAGAGCCCCGGGACAGGGGGTCCGATACTCTGGAAACACCATATATTTT
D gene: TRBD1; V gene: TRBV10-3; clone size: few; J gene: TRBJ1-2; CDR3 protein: CAIRGTALGYTF; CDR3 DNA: TGTGCCATCAGAGGGACAGCCCTTGGCTACACCTTC
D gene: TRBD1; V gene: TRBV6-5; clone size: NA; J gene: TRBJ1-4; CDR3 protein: CASRTGLGASQLFF; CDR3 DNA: TGTGCCAGCAGGACAGGGTTGGGGGCGTCCCAACTGTTTTTT
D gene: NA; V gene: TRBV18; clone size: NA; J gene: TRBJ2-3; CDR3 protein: CASSPRPSTDTQYF; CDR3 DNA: TGTGCCAGCTCACCACGGCCTAGCACAGATACGCAGTATTTT
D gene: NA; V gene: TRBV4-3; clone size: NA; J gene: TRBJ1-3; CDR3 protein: CASSQDRRNSGNTIYF; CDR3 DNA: TGCGCCAGCAGCCAAGATCGCAGGAACTCTGGAAACACCATATATTTT
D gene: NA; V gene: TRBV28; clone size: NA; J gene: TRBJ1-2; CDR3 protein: CASSLRDLYYGYTF; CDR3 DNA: TGTGCCAGCAGTTTGAGGGATTTATACTATGGCTACACCTTC